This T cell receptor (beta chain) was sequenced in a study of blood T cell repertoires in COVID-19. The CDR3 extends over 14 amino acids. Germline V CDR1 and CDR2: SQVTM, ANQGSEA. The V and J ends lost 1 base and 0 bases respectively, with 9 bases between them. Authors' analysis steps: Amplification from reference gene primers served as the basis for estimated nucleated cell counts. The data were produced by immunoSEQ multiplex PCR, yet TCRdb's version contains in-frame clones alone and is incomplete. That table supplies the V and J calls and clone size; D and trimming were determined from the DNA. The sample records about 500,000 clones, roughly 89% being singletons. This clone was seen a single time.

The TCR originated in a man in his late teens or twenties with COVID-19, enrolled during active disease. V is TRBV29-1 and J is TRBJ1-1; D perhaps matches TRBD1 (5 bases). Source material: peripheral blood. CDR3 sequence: CSVEVRGMNTEAFF. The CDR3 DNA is TGCAGCGTTGAAGTAAGGGGAATGAACACTGAAGCTTTCTTT.